One and the same sample provided the 32 T cell receptor beta chains below, sequenced in a study of Graves' ophthalmopathy and Graves' hyperthyroidism. Beta-chain TCR CDR3 regions were amplified from RNA transcripts. Second-round multiplex PCR came after first-round RT-PCR with HTBI primers. MiXCR was run by TCRdb on the multiplex PCR reads, yielding one entry per CDR3 protein. Found here are roughly 400,000 distinct CDR3 sequences, around 16% of them singletons; the top ten hold around 1.6%. Sequencing was performed on peripheral blood. The receptor source for this set is a woman aged 18 to 35 with Graves' ophthalmopathy.

This clonotype was detected only a few times. This chain links TRBV20-1 with TRBJ2-4, with TRBD2 identical over 9 bases. The CDR3 is made up of 16 amino acids. Germline loops: CDR1 DFQATT, CDR2 SNEGSKA (reference sequence). Unmatched junction bases numbered 7, after V lost 3 bases and J lost 1 base. The CDR3 DNA is TGCAGTGCTAGCCCCGCGGGGGGGGTTGCCAAAAACATTCAGTACTTC. Protein sequence: CSASPAGGVAKNIQYF.

This clonotype came up many times. This sequence joins TRBV11-2 and TRBJ2-3; no definite D call. Germline V gives CDR1 SGHAT, CDR2 FQNNGV. Trimming removed 7 bases at V and 7 bases at J, with 21 bases between. This CDR3 is built from 15 residues. The DNA for the CDR3 is TGTGCCAGCATCCTTGGGGTGGAATTACCCCATACGCAGTATTTT. Translation: CASILGVELPHTQYF.

The V gene is TRBV12-3 or TRBV12-4, the J gene TRBJ2-7; 7 nucleotides agree with TRBD2. The CDR3 runs to 14 residues. V was pared by 6 bases and J by 2 bases, with 7 bases of the junction left unmatched. The CDR3 spells CASRDGGKPYEQYF. CDR3 nucleotides: TGTGCCAGCAGAGACGGGGGGAAACCCTACGAGCAGTACTTC.

This clonotype showed up many times. This chain links TRBV20-1 with TRBJ2-2, with D hard to call. The germline V gene has CDR1 DFQATT and CDR2 SNEGSKA (reference sequence). The CDR3 has 14 amino acids. The germline V and J ends were trimmed by 3 bases and 1 base, with 9 bases remaining between them. CDR3 amino acids: CSARRTENTGELFF. CDR3 nucleotide sequence: TGCAGTGCTAGGAGAACAGAGAACACCGGGGAGCTGTTTTTT.

This clonotype was detected a few times. The V call is TRBV6-1, the J call TRBJ1-2, with a tentative D call TRBD1 (6 bases). Per germline, CDR1 MNHNS and CDR2 SASEGT. This CDR3 region has 15 residues. V was trimmed by 7 bases and J by 5 bases, leaving 20 bases between them. In DNA, the CDR3 is TGTGCCAGCATGCGCTTTATTGAGGACAGATATGGCTACACCTTC. It translates to CASMRFIEDRYGYTF.

The CDR3 spells CASSQLGPPTTSRYEQYF. The CDR3 DNA sequence: TGTGCCAGCAGCCAGTTGGGCCCGCCTACCACATCAAGGTACGAGCAGTACTTC. The V call is TRBV4-2, the J call TRBJ2-7, with D unclear. CDR1 is LGHNA and CDR2 is YNFKEQ in the germline V gene. The V gene lost 3 bases and the J gene lost 4 bases, with 25 bases spanning the gap. The CDR3 totals 18 residues.

The chain links TRBV6-2 or TRBV6-3 to TRBJ2-5; D call uncertain. Per the germline V gene, CDR1 is MNHEY and CDR2 is SVGEGT. With 8 bases removed from V and 2 bases from J, the gap between germline ends came to 15 bases. This CDR3 comprises 14 residues. Written as DNA, the CDR3 is TGTGCCAGCCTTGCGAGCCGACCTCAAGAGACCCAGTACTTC. It encodes CASLASRPQETQYF.

This CDR3 reads CASSLRTGGTRTYEQYF. As DNA, the CDR3 is TGTGCCAGCAGTTTAAGGACAGGGGGCACTCGGACCTACGAGCAGTACTTC. The chain links TRBV12-3 or TRBV12-4 to TRBJ2-7, with 11 bases matching TRBD1. V shed 2 bases and J 2 bases; nucleotides not matched to a gene: 8. The CDR3 runs 17 residues.

This clonotype was seen at least ten times. The V and J genes are TRBV12-3 or TRBV12-4 and TRBJ1-2, with a possible D match to TRBD1 (6 bases). V shed 4 bases and J shed 0 bases, with 15 bases lying between them. This CDR3 region has 16 residues. The CDR3 DNA reads TGTGCCAGCAGTTCCCCCGGGCGGACAGCTAACTATGGCTACACCTTC. As protein: CASSSPGRTANYGYTF.

This clonotype was seen many times. This could be a read error, since a much larger clone is one nucleotide away. V usage is TRBV6-2 or TRBV6-3 and J usage is TRBJ2-7; 9 bases map to TRBD2. This CDR3 has 19 residues. The ends lost 2 bases at V and 0 bases at J; junction bases unmatched: 14. Germline lookup yields CDR1 MNHEY and CDR2 SVGEGT. CDR3: CASSYSELTSGTSSYEQYF. CDR3 nucleotides: TGTGCCAGCAGTTACAGCGAATTGACTAGCGGCACTAGCTCCTACGAGCAGTACTTC.

This clonotype came up a few times. This chain uses TRBV11-1 with TRBJ1-2, with TRBD1 matching 10 bases. CDR3 length: 16 residues. The V and J ends lost 4 bases and 1 base, in that order; junction bases with no gene match: 6. Per the germline V gene, CDR1 is SGHAT and CDR2 is FQDESV (reference sequence). The CDR3 loop is CASSSTGGFVNYGYTF. The CDR3 DNA follows: TGTGCCAGCAGCTCGACAGGGGGCTTTGTTAACTATGGCTACACCTTC.

The sample holds many counts of this clonotype. The rearrangement uses TRBV7-2 and TRBJ2-7; D is perhaps TRBD2 (6 bases). V was cut by 5 bases and J by 0 bases, with 17 bases left in between. The germline CDR1 and CDR2 sequences are SGHTA and FQGNSA. CDR3 length: 16 amino acids. The CDR3 reads CASSTGTFLTSYEQYF. The CDR3, as DNA: TGTGCCAGCAGCACTGGGACTTTCCTGACCTCCTACGAGCAGTACTTC.

This clonotype was recorded many times. The rearrangement links TRBV18 to TRBJ2-2, with D perhaps TRBD1 (6 bases). V shed 6 bases and J shed 4 bases, with 15 bases lying between them. Germline V lookup: CDR1 KGHSH, CDR2 LQKENI. CDR3 size: 15 residues. CDR3 region: CASSLKGQFTGELFF. The CDR3 nucleotides read TGTGCCAGCTCCCTCAAAGGACAGTTCACCGGGGAGCTGTTTTTT.

There are many counts of this clonotype. The gene calls are TRBV12-3 or TRBV12-4 and TRBJ2-5; 7 nucleotides align to TRBD1. The length of the CDR3 is 13 residues. Losses at the gene ends were 5 bases for V and 9 bases for J; bases not matched to a gene: 9. The CDR3 region has the DNA TGTGCCAGCAGTCGGACAGGACCAAGGGCCCAGTACTTC. Its translation is CASSRTGPRAQYF.

This clonotype was seen a handful of times. The chain recombines TRBV7-9 with TRBJ2-5, with D perhaps being TRBD1 or TRBD2 (5 bases each). The CDR3 extends over 13 amino acids. The V end was cut by 7 bases, the J end by 3 bases, with 12 bases between. In germline, CDR1 is SEHNR, CDR2 FQNEAQ (reference sequence). CDR3 in amino acids: CASNPGPKETQYF. CDR3 DNA: TGTGCCAGCAACCCGGGACCCAAAGAGACCCAGTACTTC.

This clonotype was found many times. This chain uses TRBV28 with TRBJ1-3; 7 bases map to TRBD1. Trimming took 6 bases from V and 0 from J; bases not matched to a gene: 8. Germline V lookup: CDR1 MDHEN, CDR2 SYDVKM. This CDR3 region has 16 residues. The DNA for the CDR3 is TGTGCCAGCAGAAACAATCGACAGGGCTCTGGAAACACCATATATTTT. Protein product: CASRNNRQGSGNTIYF.

The sample holds many counts of this clonotype. The chain uses TRBV29-1 and TRBJ2-5; the D gene is possibly TRBD2 (5 bases). The CDR3 sequence is 11 residues long. Germline CDR1 reads SQVTM; CDR2 reads ANQGSEA. The V and J ends lost 8 bases and 2 bases respectively, with 9 bases between them. CDR3 sequence: CSSRGQETQYF. CDR3 DNA sequence: TGCAGCTCACGGGGTCAAGAGACCCAGTACTTC.

This clonotype showed up just a few times. V is TRBV5-6 and J is TRBJ1-2; TRBD1 might be the D (5 bases). The CDR3 is 13 residues long. V lost 4 bases, J lost 6 bases, and 13 bases lay in between. CDR1 is SGHDT and CDR2 is YYEEEE in the germline V gene. DNA of the CDR3: TGTGCCAGCAGCCCAGGGCGGACGGATGGCTACACCTTC. It specifies CASSPGRTDGYTF. The full variable domain, rest sourced from reference TRBV5-6 and TRBJ1-2, is DAGVTQSPTHLIKTRGQQVTLRCSPKSGHDTVSWYQQALGQGPQFIFQYYEEEERQRGNFPDRFSGHQFPNYSSELNVNALLLGDSALYLCASSPGRTDGYTFGSGTRLTVV.

This clonotype was picked up many times. The chain employs TRBV29-1 and TRBJ2-2; 9 nucleotides agree with TRBD2. The germline CDR1 and CDR2 sequences are SQVTM and ANQGSEA. The CDR3 covers 14 residues. J gave up 3 bases and V 6 bases, and 5 bases lay outside the gene matches. CDR3 DNA sequence: TGCAGCGTGAGGGGCGGGAGGGACACCGGGGAGCTGTTTTTT. Its protein product is CSVRGGRDTGELFF.

The V call is TRBV12-3 or TRBV12-4, the J call TRBJ1-2, with 9 bases matching TRBD1. Trimming cost V 1 base and J 7 bases; bases outside gene matches: 10. The CDR3 sequence is 16 residues long. The CDR3 DNA reads as TGTGCCAGCAGTTTAGTAATTCTGGGACAGGGAGGTGGCTACACCTTC. Translated: CASSLVILGQGGGYTF.

This clonotype was detected only a few times. The chain joins TRBV5-1 to TRBJ1-2; 8 bases are shared with TRBD1. The CDR3 extends over 13 amino acids. The germline gives CDR1 SGHRS, CDR2 YFSETQ. Unmatched junction bases numbered 4, after V lost 3 bases and J lost 6 bases. In DNA, the CDR3 is TGCGCCAGCAGCTGGACAGGGACCGATGGCTACACCTTC. Protein product: CASSWTGTDGYTF. The whole variable domain, remainder taken from reference TRBV5-1 and TRBJ1-2, is KAGVTQTPRYLIKTRGQQVTLSCSPISGHRSVSWYQQTPGQGLQFLFEYFSETQRNKGNFPGRFSGRQFSNSRSEMNVSTLELGDSALYLCASSWTGTDGYTFGSGTRLTVV.

This clonotype was counted many times. The chain joins TRBV5-5 to TRBJ1-2; a possible D gene is TRBD1 (5 bases). CDR1 is SGHKS and CDR2 is YYEKEE in the germline V gene (reference sequence). This CDR3 has 13 residues. The V gene lost 4 bases and the J gene lost 11 bases, with 18 bases spanning the gap. In DNA, the CDR3 is TGTGCCAGCAGCATTGGAGACGCTAAGGGGTACACCTTC. This sequence encodes CASSIGDAKGYTF.

This clonotype has a count of ten or more. This chain links TRBV6-1 with TRBJ2-7; perhaps TRBD2 as D (6 bases). The germline gives CDR1 MNHNS, CDR2 SASEGT. The CDR3 is made up of 11 amino acids. V was pared by 8 bases and J by 4 bases, with 9 bases between. In nucleotides, the CDR3 is TGTGCCAGCGATGGGGGGTACGAGCAGTACTTC. As protein: CASDGGYEQYF.

This chain links TRBV6-2 or TRBV6-3 with TRBJ2-2, with 8 bases fitting TRBD2. Germline V CDR1 and CDR2: MNHEY, SVGEGT. The V gene end was trimmed by 4 bases and the J gene end by 2 bases; junction bases not matched to a gene: 6. This CDR3 region has 16 residues. The CDR3 here is CASSWTLAENTGELFF. CDR3 DNA: TGTGCCAGCAGTTGGACACTAGCGGAAAACACCGGGGAGCTGTTTTTT.

This clonotype was counted at least ten times. The chain is built from TRBV29-1 and TRBJ2-5, with a possible D match to TRBD1 (7 bases). V was shortened by 7 bases and J by 4 bases, with 19 bases between the two germline ends. The CDR3 consists of 14 residues. Germline V gives CDR1 SQVTM, CDR2 ANQGSEA. The CDR3 nucleotides read TGCAGCGGTCGACAGGGATGGGGAGGAGAGACCCAGTACTTC. Its protein is CSGRQGWGGETQYF.

This clonotype was picked up many times. The V call is TRBV6-2 or TRBV6-3, the J call TRBJ2-6; no definite D call. Trimming stripped 5 bases from V and 4 bases from J, with 18 bases between. The length of the CDR3 is 17 residues. Germline V gives CDR1 MNHEY, CDR2 SVGEGT. CDR3 sequence reads: CASSRLTRSPGANVLTF. The CDR3 DNA sequence: TGTGCCAGCAGTCGCCTGACACGGAGCCCAGGGGCCAACGTCCTGACTTTC.

This clonotype has at least ten counts. This sequence joins TRBV19 and TRBJ1-3; D not resolved. CDR3 length: 16 residues. V lost 8 bases to trimming and J lost 0 bases, with 17 bases between them. From germline, CDR1 is LNHDA and CDR2 SQIVND (reference sequence). The CDR3 DNA reads as TGTGCCAGTGGACGGGATTCTCTCTACTCTGGAAACACCATATATTTT. It yields the protein CASGRDSLYSGNTIYF.

This clonotype has a count of ten or more. This chain uses TRBV10-3 with TRBJ1-5; a weak D match, TRBD1 (5 bases). This CDR3 region has 15 residues. Germline loops: CDR1 ENHRY, CDR2 SYGVKD. The V gene lost 10 bases and the J gene lost 2 bases, with 18 bases spanning the gap. The CDR3 sequence is CASRESGSGNQPQHF. DNA for the CDR3: TGTGCCAGCAGGGAGTCCGGGAGCGGCAATCAGCCCCAGCATTTT.

This clonotype was picked up many times. The rearrangement uses TRBV2 and TRBJ1-5; D unresolved. Deletions cut 7 bases from V and 7 bases from J, with 17 bases between. This CDR3 has 14 residues. Germline V gene data show CDR1 as SNHLY and CDR2 as FYNNEI. The CDR3 nucleotides are TGTGCCAGCAACCTCGAACGGGATATGCAGCCCCAGCATTTT. It codes for CASNLERDMQPQHF.

This clonotype was observed many times. The chain couples TRBV19 to TRBJ2-7, with a tentative D call TRBD2 (7 bases). CDR1 is LNHDA, CDR2 SQIVND, per germline (reference sequence). This CDR3 is 15 amino acids long. V dropped 5 bases and J dropped 2 bases, with 16 bases sitting between them. The CDR3 loop reads CASSWGGRGPYEQYF. Written as DNA, the CDR3 is TGTGCCAGTAGTTGGGGGGGCCGGGGGCCCTACGAGCAGTACTTC.

This clonotype was seen repeatedly, ten times or more. The chain couples TRBV18 to TRBJ1-5; D remains ambiguous. The V gene's germline CDR1 is KGHSH and CDR2 LQKENI. V lost 2 bases to trimming and J lost 8 bases, with 7 bases between them. This CDR3 is 12 amino acids long. The CDR3 sequence is CASSPGMEPQHF. The CDR3 coding sequence is TGTGCCAGCTCACCAGGCATGGAGCCCCAGCATTTT.

The V call is TRBV28, the J call TRBJ1-1, with D hard to call. The V and J ends lost 5 bases and 4 bases respectively, with 11 bases between them. The CDR3 totals 13 residues. In germline, CDR1 is MDHEN, CDR2 SYDVKM. The CDR3 sequence is CASSPPMSTEAFF. The CDR3 DNA follows: TGTGCCAGCAGTCCCCCTATGTCCACTGAAGCTTTCTTT.